This T cell receptor (beta chain) was obtained from a study of neurological immune-mediated disorders. Study-level points and caveats: Subjects shared no identical expanded-clone CDR3 amino acid sequences, suggesting private TCR-beta repertoires in all groups. HTLV-1-associated myelopathy showed the most TCR clonal expansion; multiple sclerosis the least, below healthy controls.

Via MiXCR, TCRdb re-called the 5' RACE reads, giving one row per CDR3 protein. Of tens of thousands of distinct CDR3 sequences listed, approximately 7% are singletons. V trimming: 1 base; J trimming: 6 bases; junction bases outside the gene matches: 3. The V gene's germline CDR1 is SGHTA and CDR2 FQGNSA. The CDR3 consists of 15 residues. This clonotype showed up many times. Its antigen remains unidentified. The sequencing input was PBMCs. The chain links TRBV7-2 to TRBJ1-6, with 7 bases matching TRBD1. The receptor was derived from a woman between 40 and 55 years old in good health. CDR3 coding DNA: TGTGCCAGCAGCTTAGATCCAGGGGGTAATTCACCCCTCCACTTT. Protein: CASSLDPGGNSPLHF.